The 23 T cell receptor beta chains below come from one sample, sequenced in a study of early stage breast cancer tumors. Produced via immunoSEQ multiplex PCR; TCRdb's table is partial and in-frame only. The sample contains fewer than 70,000 clones, approximately 80% of which appear only once. Sample: blood. The receptors were gathered from a person between 30 and 45 years old with breast cancer.

The chain couples TRBV7-9 to TRBJ2-5, with a possible D match to TRBD2 (6 bases). Trimming took 5 bases from V and 5 from J, leaving 15 bases between them. CDR1 and CDR2 (germline): SEHNR, FQNEAQ (reference sequence). The CDR3 contains 14 residues. CDR3 sequence reads: CASSGGAAVETQYF. CDR3 sequence (DNA): TGTGCCAGCAGCGGCGGGGCTGCTGTGGAGACCCAGTACTTC.

The V call is TRBV23-1, the J call TRBJ2-7; 7 bases agree with TRBD1. TRBV23-1 is known as an ORF, though its function is uncertain. The CDR3 covers 14 residues. The V gene end was trimmed by 4 bases and the J gene end by 0 bases; junction bases not matched to a gene: 3. CDR3 coding DNA: TGCGCCAGCAGTCGTGACAGGGACTCCTACGAGCAGTACTTC. Its translation: CASSRDRDSYEQYF.

The gene calls are TRBV4-2 and TRBJ2-2; D possibly matches TRBD1 or TRBD2 (6 bases each). Trimming shortened V by 1 base and J by 5 bases, and 14 bases separated the two germline ends. The CDR3 consists of 16 residues. CDR1 is LGHNA and CDR2 is YNFKEQ in the germline V gene. CDR3 region: CASSQGGRGGTGELFF. The CDR3 DNA is TGTGCCAGCAGCCAAGGGGGCAGGGGAGGTACCGGGGAGCTGTTTTTT.

This chain uses TRBV5-4 with TRBJ2-7; 11 nucleotides align to TRBD2. This CDR3 region has 16 residues. Germline V gene data show CDR1 as SGHNT and CDR2 as YYREEE (reference sequence). V lost 2 bases and J lost 3; bases outside the gene matches: 7. This CDR3 reads CASSLRLAGLFYEQYF. CDR3 sequence (DNA): TGTGCCAGCAGCTTACGACTAGCGGGATTGTTCTACGAGCAGTACTTC.

For the CDR3, the DNA is TGTGCCAGCAGCTACTTACAGGGGGCAGGTGAAAAACTGTTTTTT. Its protein is CASSYLQGAGEKLFF. This chain uses TRBV7-9 with TRBJ1-4, with TRBD1 identical over 9 bases. This CDR3 is built from 15 residues. The V gene's germline CDR1 is SEHNR and CDR2 FQNEAQ (reference sequence). Trimming removed 4 bases from V and 7 bases from J; junction bases left unmatched: 7.

The chain combines TRBV29-1 with TRBJ2-1, with TRBD2 matching over 10 bases. This CDR3 is built from 17 residues. Trimming took 6 bases from V and 3 from J; bases not matched to a gene: 14. Germline V gene data show CDR1 as SQVTM and CDR2 as ANQGSEA. In nucleotides, the CDR3 is TGCAGCGTCCAGAGGAACGTCCTAGCGGGAGACTACAATGAGCAGTTCTTC. This encodes CSVQRNVLAGDYNEQFF.

The rearrangement joins TRBV30 to TRBJ2-3; D might be TRBD1 or TRBD2, each matching 5 bases. CDR1 and CDR2 from the germline V gene are GTSNPN and SVGIG (reference sequence). The CDR3 sequence is 16 residues long. Trimming took 3 bases from V and 2 from J, leaving 18 bases between them. CDR3 loop: CAWRSLGERHTDTQYF. Written as DNA, the CDR3 is TGTGCCTGGAGATCTTTAGGGGAGAGGCACACAGATACGCAGTATTTT. Supplemented by reference TRBV30 and TRBJ2-3, the full variable domain reads SQTIHQWPATLVQPVGSPLSLECTVEGTSNPNLYWYRQAAGRGLQLLFYSVGIGQISSEVPQNLSASRPQDRQFILSSKKLLLSDSGFYLCAWRSLGERHTDTQYFGPGTRLTVL.

The rearrangement uses TRBV7-9 and TRBJ2-2, with 7 bases identical to TRBD2. The J segment lost 1 base and the V segment lost 5 bases, leaving 7 bases of the junction unmatched. Germline V gene data show CDR1 as SEHNR and CDR2 as FQNEAQ (reference sequence). The length of the CDR3 is 16 residues. CDR3 sequence reads: CASSPSGRRNTGELFF. The CDR3 DNA follows: TGTGCCAGCAGCCCTTCCGGGAGGAGGAACACCGGGGAGCTGTTTTTT.

This clone was seen a handful of times. The rearrangement links TRBV19 to TRBJ2-7; possibly TRBD2 for D (6 bases). This CDR3 has 14 amino acids. Germline CDR1 LNHDA, CDR2 SQIVND (reference sequence). The V end was cut by 1 base, the J end by 2 bases, with 9 bases between. CDR3 in amino acids: CASSIGRGTYEQYF. As DNA, the CDR3 is TGTGCCAGTAGTATAGGGCGGGGAACCTACGAGCAGTACTTC.

J is TRBJ2-3 and V is TRBV6-5; D not certain. The CDR3 loop spans 14 amino acids. Trimming removed 7 bases at V and 1 base at J, with 12 bases between. Germline CDR1 MNHEY, CDR2 SVGAGI. The CDR3 DNA reads as TGTGCCAGCACGGCGGTCCGGGGCACAGATACGCAGTATTTT. It encodes CASTAVRGTDTQYF.

V gene TRBV9 combines with J gene TRBJ2-7; 13 bases are a match to TRBD2. CDR3 length: 17 amino acids. The J segment lost 7 bases and the V segment lost 3 bases, leaving 13 bases of the junction unmatched. Germline-derived CDR1 and CDR2 are SGDLS and YYNGEE. The CDR3 DNA reads as TGTGCCAGCAGCGCGGAGGGGAGACTAGCGGGAGGCCGGGAGCAGTACTTC. Protein sequence: CASSAEGRLAGGREQYF.

J is TRBJ1-3 and V is TRBV5-8; 7 bases fit TRBD1. Germline V CDR1 and CDR2: SGHTS, YDEGEE. The CDR3 loop spans 14 amino acids. The V and J ends lost 6 bases and 1 base, in that order; junction bases with no gene match: 4. The DNA of the CDR3 is TGTGCCAGCAACCCACAGGGGTCTGGAAACACCATATATTTT. This translates into CASNPQGSGNTIYF.

The V and J genes are TRBV18 and TRBJ2-7, with D uncertain. The CDR3 consists of 12 residues. Trimming removed 6 bases from V and 6 bases from J, with 12 bases in between. The germline gives CDR1 KGHSH, CDR2 LQKENI. CDR3 sequence (DNA): TGTGCCAGCTCTCCTACCCAGATCGAGCAGTACTTC. It codes for CASSPTQIEQYF.

The chain combines TRBV28 with TRBJ2-7; the match to TRBD2 covers 9 bases. V shed 6 bases, J shed 2 bases, and the junction held 8 bases outside the gene matches. CDR1 is MDHEN and CDR2 is SYDVKM in the germline V gene. The CDR3 is 15 residues long. The CDR3 DNA sequence: TGTGCCAGCAGGGGCGGGGGGGCCGATACCTACGAGCAGTACTTC. Protein: CASRGGGADTYEQYF.

The chain links TRBV4-1 to TRBJ1-2; tentatively, D is TRBD1 (6 bases). V was cut by 6 bases and J by 4 bases, with 21 bases left in between. CDR3 length equals 16 residues. Per germline, CDR1 MGHRA and CDR2 YSYEKL. The CDR3 reads CASSLFYREEGYGYTF. In nucleotides, the CDR3 is TGCGCCAGCAGTCTGTTTTACAGGGAGGAGGGCTATGGCTACACCTTC.

The chain recombines TRBV4-1 with TRBJ2-2; the D is unclear. V dropped 2 bases and J dropped 0 bases, with 10 bases sitting between them. There are 16 residues in the CDR3. CDR1 and CDR2 (germline): MGHRA, YSYEKL. DNA for the CDR3: TGCGCCAGCAGCCAACGGTTAGGTTCGAACACCGGGGAGCTGTTTTTT. It translates to CASSQRLGSNTGELFF.

The rearrangement links TRBV19 to TRBJ2-7; D is possibly TRBD1 (6 bases). This CDR3 is built from 16 residues. Deletions cut 6 bases from V and 2 bases from J, with 20 bases between. Germline-derived CDR1 and CDR2 are LNHDA and SQIVND (reference sequence). The DNA of the CDR3 is TGTGCCAGTAGCAAATATCAGGGGCCCAATCCCTACGAGCAGTACTTC. It yields the protein CASSKYQGPNPYEQYF.

The rearrangement joins TRBV29-1 to TRBJ1-1, with D hard to call. CDR1 SQVTM and CDR2 ANQGSEA come from the germline V gene. Trimming removed 1 base from V and 3 bases from J, with 15 bases in between. This CDR3 comprises 15 residues. This CDR3 reads CSVEGRLNKDTEAFF. The CDR3 nucleotides are TGCAGCGTTGAAGGTCGGCTTAACAAGGACACTGAAGCTTTCTTT.

J is TRBJ2-3 and V is TRBV5-1; D unresolved. Germline V gives CDR1 SGHRS, CDR2 YFSETQ. The germline V and J ends were trimmed by 4 bases and 6 bases, with 12 bases remaining between them. CDR3 length equals 13 residues. The CDR3 loop is CASSPGVKDTQYF. Written as DNA, the CDR3 is TGCGCCAGCAGCCCGGGCGTAAAGGATACGCAGTATTTT.

The chain is built from TRBV5-6 and TRBJ2-7; D is ambiguous. This CDR3 is built from 12 residues. From germline, CDR1 is SGHDT and CDR2 YYEEEE. Trimming took off 5 bases at V and 4 bases at J, with 10 bases between the two ends. CDR3 loop: CASSSLFYEQYF. As DNA, the CDR3 is TGTGCCAGCAGTTCTCTCTTTTACGAGCAGTACTTC.

The CDR3 loop is CASSLAGVVNEQFF. The CDR3 coding sequence is TGTGCCAGCAGCTTAGCGGGAGTCGTAAATGAGCAGTTCTTC. The rearrangement joins TRBV11-2 to TRBJ2-1, with D tentatively TRBD2 (6 bases). Trimming removed 1 base at V and 7 bases at J, with 11 bases between. CDR3 size: 14 residues. Germline V lookup: CDR1 SGHAT, CDR2 FQNNGV.

This clone has a handful of counts. The V call is TRBV2, the J call TRBJ2-7, with 10 bases lining up with TRBD1. This CDR3 contains 14 residues. CDR1 and CDR2 (germline): SNHLY, FYNNEI. J gave up 2 bases and V 10 bases, and 8 bases lay outside the gene matches. The CDR3 sequence is CATQPTGGPYEQYF. CDR3 sequence (DNA): TGTGCCACCCAACCGACAGGGGGCCCCTACGAGCAGTACTTC.

This rearrangement joins TRBV7-2 to TRBJ1-5; no clear D gene. Trimming shortened V by 7 bases and J by 3 bases, and 16 bases separated the two germline ends. Germline V lookup: CDR1 SGHTA, CDR2 FQGNSA. The CDR3 spans 15 residues. CDR3 amino acids: CASTEGPGPNQPQHF. CDR3 bases: TGTGCCAGCACCGAAGGGCCCGGGCCCAATCAGCCCCAGCATTTT. Filled out from reference TRBV7-2 and TRBJ1-5, the complete variable domain reads GAGVSQSPSNKVTEKGKDVELRCDPISGHTALYWYRQSLGQGLEFLIYFQGNSAPDKSGLPSDRFSAERTGGSVSTLTIQRTQQEDSAVYLCASTEGPGPNQPQHFGDGTRLSIL.